This T cell receptor beta chain was recorded in a study of blood T cell repertoires in COVID-19. This CDR3 has 13 amino acids. V lost 6 bases and J 3 bases, leaving 12 bases between the germline ends. Here immunoSEQ multiplex PCR was the method, and the copy in TCRdb shows in-frame clones only, minus some. This table has tens of thousands of clones, roughly three quarters appearing once. The receptor was isolated from a man aged 65 to 85 with COVID-19, enrolled during active disease. Sequences were obtained from peripheral blood. The gene calls are TRBV12-3 or TRBV12-4 and TRBJ2-7, with TRBD2 as a possible D gene (6 bases). In nucleotides, the CDR3 is TGTGCCAGCAGGCGGGACCGCTACTACGAGCAGTACTTC. Its protein is CASRRDRYYEQYF.